This is a list of T cell receptor beta chains from one sample in a study of identical twins. TCRdb reanalysed the 5' RACE reads using MiXCR and keeps one entry per CDR3 protein. The repertoire includes hundreds of thousands of distinct CDR3 sequences, 8.6% of them detected once, and approximately 0.94% sits in the top ten. These data were likewise used in another study, on yellow fever vaccine responses in identical twins.

The material sequenced was PBMCs. All receptors derive from a woman aged 18-29 years in good health. CDR3s include the opening cysteine and the closing phenylalanine or tryptophan. D genes are given only for firm matches. Not all rows give a size; the values are once, few, many and, for expanded clones, a class.

len: 18
abundance: few
v_gene: TRBV4-2
d_gene: TRBD1
j_gene: TRBJ2-7
CDR3aa: CASSRELRGQGVSYEQYF
CDR3nt: TGTGCCAGCAGCCGAGAACTACGAGGACAGGGGGTCTCCTACGAGCAGTACTTC

len: 12
abundance: many
v_gene: TRBV6-2/TRBV6-3
d_gene: NA
j_gene: TRBJ2-1
CDR3aa: CASNPGVNEQFF
CDR3nt: TGTGCCAGCAATCCAGGAGTTAATGAGCAGTTCTTC

len: 15
abundance: few
v_gene: TRBV6-1
d_gene: NA
j_gene: TRBJ2-3
CDR3aa: CASRREYTSTDTQYF
CDR3nt: TGTGCCAGCAGGAGGGAGTACACTAGCACAGATACGCAGTATTTT

len: 16
abundance: many
v_gene: TRBV4-2
d_gene: TRBD1
j_gene: TRBJ1-6
CDR3aa: CASSQDQGEGSSPLHF
CDR3nt: TGTGCCAGCAGCCAAGATCAGGGGGAGGGTAGCTCACCCCTCCACTTT

len: 15
abundance: few
v_gene: TRBV7-2
d_gene: NA
j_gene: TRBJ1-2
CDR3aa: CASSLDKNRAYGYTF
CDR3nt: TGTGCCAGCAGCTTAGATAAAAACCGGGCCTATGGCTACACCTTC

len: 15
abundance: few
v_gene: TRBV20-1
d_gene: TRBD2
j_gene: TRBJ2-3
CDR3aa: CSASFPSGRTDTQYF
CDR3nt: TGCAGTGCTAGTTTTCCTAGCGGGAGGACAGATACGCAGTATTTT

len: 14
abundance: many
v_gene: TRBV6-4
d_gene: TRBD2
j_gene: TRBJ2-1
CDR3aa: CASSEAGEHNEQFF
CDR3nt: TGTGCCAGCAGTGAAGCGGGGGAGCACAATGAGCAGTTCTTC

len: 15
abundance: NA
v_gene: TRBV4-2
d_gene: NA
j_gene: TRBJ2-5
CDR3aa: CASSQANWDSETQYF
CDR3nt: TGTGCCAGCAGCCAAGCCAACTGGGACTCGGAGACCCAGTACTTC

len: 18
abundance: NA
v_gene: TRBV12-3/TRBV12-4
d_gene: NA
j_gene: TRBJ1-4
CDR3aa: CASSFIRTSNRDWEKLFF
CDR3nt: TGTGCCAGCAGTTTCATCCGGACATCAAACAGGGACTGGGAAAAACTGTTTTTT

len: 13
abundance: NA
v_gene: TRBV4-2
d_gene: NA
j_gene: TRBJ2-3
CDR3aa: CASSPRAGDTQYF
CDR3nt: TGTGCCAGCAGCCCCCGAGCGGGAGATACGCAGTATTTT

len: 13
abundance: many
v_gene: TRBV6-2/TRBV6-3
d_gene: NA
j_gene: TRBJ1-1
CDR3aa: CASLFGMNTEAFF
CDR3nt: TGTGCCAGCCTGTTCGGCATGAACACTGAAGCTTTCTTT

len: 13
abundance: few
v_gene: TRBV20-1
d_gene: NA
j_gene: TRBJ2-7
CDR3aa: CSARPSSSYEQYF
CDR3nt: TGCAGTGCTAGACCATCGAGCTCCTACGAGCAGTACTTC

len: 13
abundance: few
v_gene: TRBV4-3
d_gene: NA
j_gene: TRBJ2-7
CDR3aa: CASSQETGYEQYF
CDR3nt: TGCGCCAGCAGCCAAGAGACAGGTTACGAGCAGTACTTC

len: 15
abundance: few
v_gene: TRBV29-1
d_gene: TRBD1
j_gene: TRBJ2-7
CDR3aa: CSVGWMGQGAYEQYF
CDR3nt: TGCAGCGTTGGATGGATGGGACAGGGGGCCTACGAGCAGTACTTC

len: 15
abundance: NA
v_gene: TRBV5-1
d_gene: TRBD1
j_gene: TRBJ2-2
CDR3aa: CASRLGTANTGELFF
CDR3nt: TGCGCCAGCAGACTAGGGACAGCTAACACCGGGGAGCTGTTTTTT

len: 16
abundance: few
v_gene: TRBV20-1
d_gene: NA
j_gene: TRBJ2-1
CDR3aa: CSAPRRPAGSFSEQFF
CDR3nt: TGCAGTGCTCCCAGGCGCCCGGCGGGGTCGTTTTCTGAGCAGTTCTTC

len: 16
abundance: NA
v_gene: TRBV5-1
d_gene: TRBD2
j_gene: TRBJ2-3
CDR3aa: CASSLTVGSGGDTQYF
CDR3nt: TGCGCCAGCAGTCTTACCGTGGGAAGCGGGGGGGACACGCAGTATTTT

len: 12
abundance: many
v_gene: TRBV5-6
d_gene: NA
j_gene: TRBJ2-2
CDR3aa: CASSLTPGELFF
CDR3nt: TGTGCCAGCAGCTTGACCCCCGGGGAGCTGTTTTTT

len: 13
abundance: many
v_gene: TRBV7-9
d_gene: NA
j_gene: TRBJ2-7
CDR3aa: CASSSSDSYEQYF
CDR3nt: TGTGCCAGCAGCTCTAGCGACTCCTACGAGCAGTACTTC

len: 15
abundance: NA
v_gene: TRBV20-1
d_gene: TRBD2
j_gene: TRBJ2-7
CDR3aa: CSAITPSGGSYEQYF
CDR3nt: TGCAGTGCTATCACCCCTAGCGGGGGCTCCTACGAGCAGTACTTC

len: 13
abundance: NA
v_gene: TRBV29-1
d_gene: NA
j_gene: TRBJ2-2
CDR3aa: CSVARTLGGELFF
CDR3nt: TGCAGCGTTGCCCGGACTCTTGGCGGGGAGCTGTTTTTT

len: 16
abundance: NA
v_gene: TRBV5-6
d_gene: NA
j_gene: TRBJ2-1
CDR3aa: CASSLERGSSYNEQFF
CDR3nt: TGTGCCAGCAGCTTGGAAAGGGGAAGCTCCTACAATGAGCAGTTCTTC

len: 14
abundance: NA
v_gene: TRBV29-1
d_gene: NA
j_gene: TRBJ2-7
CDR3aa: CSVELRGKSYEQYF
CDR3nt: TGCAGCGTTGAATTACGGGGGAAAAGCTACGAGCAGTACTTC